A single sample gave rise to the 21 T cell receptor beta chains below, sequenced in a study of cytomegalovirus exposure and HLA in healthy donors. The PCR ran on 60 Vbeta and 13 Jbeta primers. Generated by immunoSEQ multiplex PCR, the TCRdb table keeps only in-frame clones and is missing some. Found here are more than 95,000 clones, about 69% of them singletons; the top ten hold 1% to 1.5%. Sequenced material: PBMCs. These receptors all stem from a man aged 35 to 55 in good health and CMV-seronegative.

The CDR3 here is CASSLFNEQFF. CDR3 coding DNA: TGTGCCAGCAGCCTTTTCAATGAGCAGTTCTTC. V gene TRBV27 combines with J gene TRBJ2-1, with D uncertain. The CDR3 extends over 11 amino acids. The germline V and J ends were trimmed by 6 bases and 6 bases, with 6 bases remaining between them. The germline V gene encodes CDR1 MNHEY and CDR2 SMNVEV (reference sequence).

This rearrangement joins TRBV7-6 to TRBJ2-3; TRBD2 aligns across 10 bases. Germline CDR1 and CDR2: SGHVS and FNYEAQ. Trimming at V came to 2 bases and at J to 4 bases, leaving 15 bases not matched to a gene. The CDR3 consists of 19 residues. The CDR3 DNA reads as TGTGCCAGCAGCTTAAATCGGTTAGCGGGGGGAGAAGGGGCAGATACGCAGTATTTT. Protein product: CASSLNRLAGGEGADTQYF.

This sequence joins TRBV27 and TRBJ2-1, with 12 bases lining up with TRBD2. The CDR3 totals 17 residues. Germline lookup yields CDR1 MNHEY and CDR2 SMNVEV (reference sequence). With 2 bases clipped from V and 3 bases from J, the junction kept 5 bases outside the gene matches. The CDR3 sequence: CASSLTTSGRFYNEQFF. In nucleotides, the CDR3 is TGTGCCAGCAGTTTAACGACTAGCGGGAGATTCTACAATGAGCAGTTCTTC.

The V call is TRBV7-3, the J call TRBJ2-5; TRBD1 matches at 12 bases. There are 17 residues in the CDR3. V lost 3 bases, J lost 5 bases, and 10 bases stayed unmatched. Per germline, CDR1 SGHTA and CDR2 FQGTGA. CDR3 sequence (DNA): TGTGCCAGCAGCTTGCATAGGGGACAGGGGGCAGGGGAGACCCAGTACTTC. Translating gives CASSLHRGQGAGETQYF. Full variable domain (rest looked up from reference TRBV7-3 and TRBJ2-5): GAGVSQTPSNKVTEKGKYVELRCDPISGHTALYWYRQSLGQGPEFLIYFQGTGAADDSGLPNDRFFAVRPEGSVSTLKIQRTERGDSAVYLCASSLHRGQGAGETQYFGPGTRLLVL.

The J gene is TRBJ2-2, the V gene TRBV5-1; TRBD1 might be the D (6 bases). V dropped 2 bases and J dropped 7 bases, with 18 bases sitting between them. Germline V gives CDR1 SGHRS, CDR2 YFSETQ. This CDR3 region has 16 residues. The CDR3 region has the DNA TGCGCCAGCAGCTTCTCCCCGGGACAACGCTACGGGGAGCTGTTTTTT. Translating gives CASSFSPGQRYGELFF. Based on the CDR3 plus reference TRBV5-1 and TRBJ2-2, the full variable domain is KAGVTQTPRYLIKTRGQQVTLSCSPISGHRSVSWYQQTPGQGLQFLFEYFSETQRNKGNFPGRFSGRQFSNSRSEMNVSTLELGDSALYLCASSFSPGQRYGELFFGEGSRLTVL.

The chain employs TRBV6-1 and TRBJ2-3; D perhaps matches TRBD2 (6 bases). This CDR3 is 18 amino acids long. Germline V lookup: CDR1 MNHNS, CDR2 SASEGT. V was pared by 4 bases and J by 0 bases, with 20 bases between. This CDR3 is CASSGTLLAAGSTDTQYF. The CDR3 DNA follows: TGTGCCAGCAGTGGTACCCTACTAGCTGCTGGTAGCACAGATACGCAGTATTTT.

The rearrangement uses TRBV6-5 and TRBJ1-3; 10 bases match TRBD1. Losses at the gene ends were 6 bases for V and 2 bases for J; bases not matched to a gene: 1. In germline, CDR1 is MNHEY, CDR2 SVGAGI. The CDR3 runs to 14 residues. CDR3 residues: CASRGTGAGNTIYF. The CDR3 DNA follows: TGTGCCAGCAGGGGGACAGGGGCTGGAAACACCATATATTTT.

The chain combines TRBV25-1 with TRBJ1-5; TRBD1 matches 10 bases. The CDR3 contains 16 residues. J was trimmed by 5 bases and V by 3 bases; bases with no gene match: 7. The V gene's germline CDR1 is MGHDK and CDR2 SYGVNS. The CDR3: CASSDGDRGRHQPQHF. The CDR3 bases are TGTGCCAGCAGTGACGGGGACAGGGGAAGGCATCAGCCCCAGCATTTT.

This clone was seen a handful of times. The chain couples TRBV6-1 to TRBJ2-7, with D perhaps TRBD1 (6 bases). CDR3 length: 10 amino acids. Germline V gives CDR1 MNHNS, CDR2 SASEGT. Trimming left V 10 bases short and J 4 bases short, with 8 bases between. CDR3 loop: CATGTYEQYF. DNA for the CDR3: TGTGCCACCGGGACATACGAGCAGTACTTC.

This clone has just a few counts. This chain joins TRBV4-1 and TRBJ1-1, with a weak D call TRBD1 (6 bases). The germline V gene has CDR1 MGHRA and CDR2 YSYEKL. This CDR3 comprises 13 residues. Trimming took 3 bases from V and 4 from J, leaving 9 bases between them. CDR3 nucleotides: TGCGCCAGCAGCCAGATAGGGGGCACTGAAGCTTTCTTT. This encodes CASSQIGGTEAFF.

This chain links TRBV19 with TRBJ1-2; 7 bases fit TRBD1. The CDR3 spans 13 residues. After removal of 4 bases from V and 8 bases from J, the junction contained 7 bases not matched to a gene. From germline, CDR1 is LNHDA and CDR2 SQIVND (reference sequence). The CDR3 nucleotides read TGTGCCAGTAGTAAAACAGGGGCAGGAGGCTACACCTTC. This translates into CASSKTGAGGYTF.

This clone was found once. V gene TRBV11-3 combines with J gene TRBJ1-6, with 7 bases lining up with TRBD1. The V and J ends lost 5 bases and 6 bases, in that order; junction bases with no gene match: 7. The CDR3 has 15 residues. Germline V gene sequence: CDR1 SGHNT, CDR2 YENEEA. The CDR3 DNA reads TGTGCCAGCAGCCTTCGGGACAGACTTAATTCACCCCTCCACTTT. Residues: CASSLRDRLNSPLHF.

V is TRBV2 and J is TRBJ2-7, with 10 bases aligning to TRBD2. Unmatched junction bases numbered 5, after V lost 3 bases and J lost 3 bases. Germline assignment: CDR1 SNHLY and CDR2 FYNNEI. CDR3 length equals 15 residues. DNA for the CDR3: TGTGCCAGCAGTGAGCTAGCGGGGGAGATCTACGAGCAGTACTTC. Translation gives CASSELAGEIYEQYF.

The chain joins TRBV11-3 to TRBJ2-2; D gene ambiguous. The CDR3 is 15 residues long. Germline lookup yields CDR1 SGHNT and CDR2 YENEEA. V was shortened by 2 bases and J by 1 base, with 8 bases between the two germline ends. The chain's CDR3 is CASSLRAGNTGELFF. The CDR3 nucleotides are TGTGCCAGCAGCTTAAGAGCAGGGAACACCGGGGAGCTGTTTTTT.

The chain recombines TRBV11-2 with TRBJ2-1; no reliable D call. Germline V gene sequence: CDR1 SGHAT, CDR2 FQNNGV. With 5 bases removed from V and 11 bases from J, the gap between germline ends came to 16 bases. This CDR3 has 13 amino acids. CDR3 nucleotides: TGTGCCAGCAGCCGCCCCCGACTGCCCAAGCAGTTCTTC. Translated, it gives CASSRPRLPKQFF.

The chain combines TRBV5-4 with TRBJ2-5; D is undetermined. Germline assignment: CDR1 SGHNT and CDR2 YYREEE (reference sequence). Trimming pared 4 bases from V and 1 base from J, leaving 17 bases between. The length of the CDR3 is 16 residues. The CDR3 loop is CASSPPPTVSQETQYF. CDR3 DNA sequence: TGTGCCAGCAGCCCACCCCCCACAGTCTCCCAAGAGACCCAGTACTTC.

The chain couples TRBV18 to TRBJ1-4, with 10 bases fitting TRBD1. CDR3 size: 14 residues. J gave up 8 bases and V 6 bases, and 6 bases lay outside the gene matches. Germline V gene data show CDR1 as KGHSH and CDR2 as LQKENI. The CDR3 DNA reads as TGTGCCAGCTCCCCCGGGACAGGGGACGAAAAACTGTTTTTT. It specifies CASSPGTGDEKLFF.

The chain uses TRBV7-2 and TRBJ1-1, with a tentative D call TRBD1 (6 bases). This CDR3 region has 14 residues. Germline V gene lookup returns CDR1 SGHTA and CDR2 FQGNSA. Trimming removed 5 bases at V and 4 bases at J, with 14 bases between. CDR3: CASSPRAGATEAFF. CDR3 DNA sequence: TGTGCCAGCAGCCCGAGGGCAGGGGCCACTGAAGCTTTCTTT.

There are a few counts of this clone. This chain connects TRBV5-4 to TRBJ2-7, with TRBD2 matching over 13 bases. Germline V gene lookup returns CDR1 SGHNT and CDR2 YYREEE (reference sequence). The CDR3 loop spans 15 amino acids. V gave up 4 bases and J gave up 5 bases; unmatched junction bases: 6. Here the CDR3 DNA reads TGTGCCAGCAGCGACGGGACTAGCGGGATACACGAGCAGTACTTC. Protein sequence: CASSDGTSGIHEQYF.

A word on this clone: An end of the junction differs from the germline gene, which may be a read error. This chain connects TRBV6-1 to TRBJ2-7, with D possibly TRBD2 on 6 matching bases. Per germline, CDR1 MNHNS and CDR2 SASEGT. This CDR3 has 14 residues. CDR3 in amino acids: CASIIRGTAYGQYF. In DNA, the CDR3 is TGTGCCAGCATTATTCGCGGGACGGCTTACGGGCAGTACTTC.

CDR3 nucleotide sequence: TGTGCCAGCAGCTGGGGACTAGCGGCCTCCTACGAGCAGTACTTC. As protein: CASSWGLAASYEQYF. The chain couples TRBV11-2 to TRBJ2-7; 11 nucleotides agree with TRBD2. Looked up from germline, CDR1 is SGHAT and CDR2 is FQNNGV. This CDR3 is 15 amino acids long. V was clipped by 4 bases and J by 0 bases; unmatched bases: 2.